This T cell receptor (beta chain) was captured in a study of cytomegalovirus exposure and HLA in healthy donors. On the study more broadly: Out of 398 genotyped donors, less than 85% belonged to the Caucasian-associated ancestry cluster.

Study conclusions and caveats: Follow-up analysis found HLA locus-dependent TCR association rates, highest for DRB1 and lowest for HLA-C.

Although they were nominally healthy when sampled, donors likely had unrecorded immune exposures. Turning to this clone: Its matching antigen is unknown.

Primers: 60 Vbeta forward and 13 Jbeta reverse. The data were produced by immunoSEQ multiplex PCR, yet TCRdb's version contains in-frame clones alone and is incomplete. The profile covers 100,000 to 150,000 clones, with about four fifths appearing a single time and 7.5% to 9% taken by the ten largest. The CDR3 is 16 residues long. V lost 2 bases to trimming and J lost 6 bases; unmatched junction nucleotides: 9. The V gene's germline CDR1 is SGDLS and CDR2 YYNGEE. The receptor was isolated from a female donor in good health and CMV-seropositive. Sequencing was done on a sample of PBMCs. V gene TRBV9 combines with J gene TRBJ2-3; 10 bases are shared with TRBD1. CDR3 amino acids: CASSVAPGQGFDTQYF. The CDR3 DNA follows: TGTGCCAGCAGCGTCGCTCCGGGACAGGGGTTCGATACGCAGTATTTT.